This TCR beta chain was identified during a study of blood T cell repertoires in COVID-19. Whole-study context: COVID-19 samples, acute and convalescent, were from the United States, Italy and Spain. PBMCs, B-cell-depleted T cells, or T cells were the source of the cDNA or gDNA that made up the material.

The ends lost 8 bases at V and 6 bases at J; junction bases unmatched: 7. The V gene's germline CDR1 is MNHEY and CDR2 SVGAGI. The CDR3 has 13 amino acids. As handled by the study authors: Reference gene primer amplification gave nucleated cell count estimates. The protocol was immunoSEQ multiplex PCR, while the TCRdb copy is restricted to in-frame clones and leaves out a portion. The DNA gave D and trimming, while V, J and clone size come from that table. Here the sample spans 150,000 or so clones, 85% to 90% being singletons. The genes are TRBV6-5 and TRBJ1-1; 9 bases are a match to TRBD1. The sequenced material came from peripheral blood. This TCR derives from a man aged 45-65 years with active or convalescent COVID-19. The CDR3 coding sequence is TGTGCCAGCCTCAACAGGGGGCTCGCTGAAGCTTTCTTT. Translating gives CASLNRGLAEAFF.